This entry features one T cell receptor beta chain sequence. This sample stems from a study of monozygotic twins with inflammatory bowel disease. Germline CDR1 reads SGHRS; CDR2 reads YFSETQ. The CDR3 runs to 13 residues. Used for each TCR library was roughly 3,300 ng of total RNA. Template-switch reactions added UMIs with a 6-nucleotide sample barcode. For each CDR3 protein, TCRdb gives one entry from its re-call of the 5' RACE reads, without DNA. The sample shows over 120,000 distinct CDR3 sequences, and 0.95% to 1.5% sits with its ten largest clones. This TCR derives from a human donor with ulcerative colitis or Crohn's disease, or a healthy co-twin of an affected twin (not recorded which). Sequencing input: blood. The chain couples TRBV5-1 to TRBJ1-1. The CDR3 reads CASSLTVRTEAFF.